This TCR beta chain comes out of a study of cytomegalovirus exposure and HLA in healthy donors. This clone was detected a few times. PCR involved 60 Vbeta and 13 Jbeta primers. Method: immunoSEQ multiplex PCR; TCRdb's copy keeps in-frame clones and lacks some. The sample yields hundreds of thousands of clones, approximately 80% seen once. The ends were cut back, 5 bases at V and 1 base at J, with 11 bases in the middle. The germline gives CDR1 MNHEY, CDR2 SVGAGI. The length of the CDR3 is 14 residues. This clonotype originated in a woman between 40 and 55 years old in good health and CMV-seronegative. Sequenced input: PBMCs. The rearrangement uses TRBV6-5 and TRBJ1-2; possibly TRBD1 for D (6 bases). The chain's CDR3 is CASSEDRYNYGYTF. For the CDR3, the DNA is TGTGCCAGCAGTGAAGACAGGTATAACTATGGCTACACCTTC.